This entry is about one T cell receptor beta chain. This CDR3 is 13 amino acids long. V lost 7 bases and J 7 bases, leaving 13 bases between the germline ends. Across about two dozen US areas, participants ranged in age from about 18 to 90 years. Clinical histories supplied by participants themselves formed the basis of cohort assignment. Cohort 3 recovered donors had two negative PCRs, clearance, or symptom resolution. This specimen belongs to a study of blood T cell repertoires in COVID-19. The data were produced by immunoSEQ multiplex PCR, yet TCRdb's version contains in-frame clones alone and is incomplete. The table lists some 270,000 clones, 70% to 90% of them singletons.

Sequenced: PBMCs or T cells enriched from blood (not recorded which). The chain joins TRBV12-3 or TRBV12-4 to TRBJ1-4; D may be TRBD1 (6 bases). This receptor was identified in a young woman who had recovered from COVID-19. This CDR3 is CASTGRGSEKLFF. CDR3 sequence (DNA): TGTGCCAGCACTGGGAGGGGGAGTGAAAAACTGTTTTTT.